The clone carrying this T cell receptor (beta chain) occurred once. The CDR3 does not end in the conserved phenylalanine or tryptophan, so this is likely a read error. V lost 1 base to trimming and J lost 4 bases, with 10 bases between them. The CDR3 totals 15 residues. CDR1 is LGHDT, CDR2 YNNKEL, per germline (reference sequence). MiXCR, run by TCRdb on the RACE reads, gives a single entry per CDR3 protein. The repertoire holds about 40,000 distinct CDR3 sequences, with around 3% as singletons. This record comes from a study of human T cells and chemical hapten exposure. Time point specified: patch test 2, 6 weeks after DPC sensitization. Treatment reported: therapeutic diphenylcyclopropenone sensitization with weekly scalp DPC.

The receptor comes from a man aged 35-49 years with alopecia areata. Some clones in this sample may be carry-over from other donors' samples. V gene TRBV3-1 combines with J gene TRBJ2-2; D possibly matches TRBD1 or TRBD2 (5 bases each). Sample: whole blood, taken in connection with sensitization to the hapten diphenylcyclopropenone (DPC). The CDR3 protein is CASSQAGPSTGELFL. CDR3 coding DNA: TGTGCCAGCAGCCAAGCGGGACCCTCCACCGGGGAGCTGTTTTTG.